This note documents a single T cell receptor (beta chain) sequence. The data were taken from a study of T cell changes during pregnancy in multiple sclerosis. The data were produced by immunoSEQ multiplex PCR, yet TCRdb's version contains in-frame clones alone and is incomplete. The sample carries 25,000 to 30,000 clones, about 93% recorded once. The sequence was collected from a female donor with multiple sclerosis, enrolled in a pregnancy study. Sample: CD4+ T cells from peripheral blood mononuclear cells, taken after pregnancy.

This chain's CDR3 is CASSDRGQGWEKLFF. In nucleotides, the CDR3 is TGTGCCAGCAGCGATAGGGGACAGGGCTGGGAAAAACTGTTTTTT. The V gene is TRBV2, the J gene TRBJ1-4, with TRBD1 matching 9 bases. The germline V gene has CDR1 SNHLY and CDR2 FYNNEI. Trimming cost V 6 bases and J 8 bases; bases outside gene matches: 10. CDR3 size: 15 residues.